This TCR beta chain was recovered during a study of cytomegalovirus exposure and HLA in healthy donors (dated by TCRdb to 2016 to 2017). Broadly, across the study: An earlier analysis of about 530 of the donors reported 250 to 350 Gb of sequence data and about 120 million unique TCR beta sequences obtained from roughly 180 million T cells. Alongside the repertoire data, information on donor age, sex, ethnicity and CMV serostatus was compiled. An early release that covered fewer than 750 HLA-typed donors contained about 300 gigabases of sequencing data and tens of millions of unique TCR sequences. An earlier analysis of several hundred of the donors applied high-throughput TCR beta sequencing to assess whether each TCR beta V gene segment acted as functional or pseudogenic. A later analysis re-examined previously published TCR beta repertoires from about 700 donors and added high-resolution HLA genotyping to investigate patterns of TCR occurrence. Typing coverage differed by locus: A, B, C, DRB1 and DQB1 were typed in roughly 620-630 donors, DQA1 in 500 to 550, DPA1 in around 580, and DPB1 in around 440. Genome-wide SNP genotypes for about 65% of the roughly 670 donors were used in a later genetic analysis, which treated that subset as a discovery cohort. Every discovery cohort repertoire had been produced on one sequencing platform. The T cell repertoires of 666 subjects were profiled by immunosequencing and related to cytomegalovirus serostatus. Along with the approximately 600-subject first cohort, a separate validation cohort of over 90 different subjects was used. HLA typing included class I and class II loci at four-digit resolution. Four or five DR-DQ haplotypes were handled as single units for association and clustering because linkage in the cohort was strong. In the later analysis, no new phenotypic data were used to find candidate immune exposures; instead, reliance was placed on TCR beta sequences and their occurrence across donors. The study was designed to test whether signatures of past pathogen exposure could be identified by cataloging public T cell receptors. Among some 410 genotyped donors of the cohort, an average of 235,054 unique TCR beta nucleotide sequences were sequenced per donor, roughly a sixth of them non-productive. High-throughput TCR immunosequencing, statistical association of individual TCRs with disease status, and machine learning were combined to predict cytomegalovirus infection status. Of the roughly 420 genotyped donors, 75% to 85% were placed in the genetic ancestry cluster associated with self-reported Caucasian donors. Paper-wide results and their limitations: Three of the identified cytomegalovirus-associated TCR beta chains were confirmed in vitro to be specific for cytomegalovirus antigens. In a later analysis, HLA-associated TCR beta chains showed more clonal expansion and lower generation probabilities than non-associated chains that were equally common. An earlier analysis of approximately 530 of the donors showed that most TCR beta V segments appeared in productive rearrangements either about 87% or about 30% of the time, which broadly matched IMGT annotations. Most TCR sequences were observed very rarely across donors, whereas some public TCRs were present in many individuals. In a later analysis, some 18,000 TCR beta sequences were associated with specific HLA alleles at a false discovery rate of 0.05. According to the authors, the approach could potentially be generalized to other disease states and immunological phenotypes. A later analysis reported that several top co-occurrence clusters appeared linked to parvovirus B19, influenza, CMV and Epstein-Barr virus. Around 16 rarely observed V segments, including chromosome 9 orphons, were excluded from the earlier analysis of just under 600 of the donors because counts were too low. Cytomegalovirus status was reported to be diagnosed by the classifier with high specificity and sensitivity in both the original and validation cohorts. HLA typing was unavailable for some donors at each locus, so association tests used only the typed subset. According to a later analysis, most CMV-associated TCR beta chains appeared to be HLA-restricted, and the HLA associations seemed to be driven largely by CMV exposure. Compared with the 666-donor mean, donors in an Asian-associated ancestry cluster had fewer N-insertions in productive TCRs, according to a later genetic analysis. Because the 87-base-pair reads could not distinguish some IMGT-functional V segments, including TRBV6-2 and TRBV6-3, those segments were excluded. Roughly uniform sequencing depth across donors was assumed in presence/absence analyses, although this assumption may not hold. V-gene and J-gene trimming of TCR beta chains was associated with a missense DCLRE1C variant in a later genetic analysis, and the association was replicated in an independent cohort. A total of about 150 TCR beta chains were listed by the study as associated with cytomegalovirus. A further reported finding was that TCR beta sequences accurately predicted the HLA-A and HLA-B alleles for most subjects in the first cohort. According to a later analysis, TCR association rates differed among HLA loci, with DRB1 alleles showing the most associated TCRs and HLA-C alleles showing the fewest. A cluster of highly shared sequence variants was judged likely to be a technical artifact of the sequencing pipeline. The only immune exposure information available for the cohort was CMV serostatus. Only TCR beta chains were sequenced in this cohort, and the absence of alpha or paired-chain data limited detectable features. Linkage disequilibrium might explain the correlated functional status among segregating V segments, but an unknown experimental factor could not be excluded. Strong co-occurrence of HLA alleles, especially DR and DQ, made assigning TCR associations to individual alleles difficult.

This clone was recorded a few times. What antigen it recognizes has not been identified. Base qualities were left out, and no much larger clone turns up one base away. The cohort was made up of 500 to 850 healthy bone marrow donors. All cohort members were sampled while nominally healthy, although unrecorded immune exposures were likely present. The donor was CMV seronegative and belonged to the group of under 400 seronegative cohort members. Every donor gave a peripheral blood sample, and the peripheral blood mononuclear cells from that sample were used for TCR beta sequencing. The Qiagen DNeasy Blood Extraction Kit was used to extract genomic DNA from the blood cell samples. The CDR3 measures 14 amino acids from cysteine to phenylalanine. Solely the CDR3 DNA is kept, with 42 bases framed from the first base. The germline V gene encodes CDR1 LNHDA and CDR2 SQIVND (reference sequence). At the junction V is shortened by 5 bases and J by 0 bases, with 10 bases in between.

The library was made by the immunoSEQ multiplex PCR assay. For the multiplex PCR, a mixture combining 60 forward primers for TCR Vbeta segments and 13 reverse primers for TCR Jbeta segments was used. The CDR3 region of rearranged TCR beta genes was amplified from genomic DNA by a multiplex PCR assay. The Illumina HiSeq System was used to sequence the amplified TCR beta libraries as 87-base-pair reads. Per the source publication's procedure: A later analysis counted about 76 million unique TCR beta chains across the 600 to 850 repertoires, and 10 million to 12 million of these chains were shared by at least two donors. Raw reads were error-corrected and collapsed into unique sequences with a nearest-neighbor algorithm that merged closely related sequences to remove PCR and sequencing errors. V, D and J gene segments were assigned by aligning CDR3 sequences to IMGT reference sequences. For a sequence to be retained, a match of at least six nucleotides was required to both a V gene segment and a J gene segment. Rearrangements were classified as productive when the CDR3 lacked stop codons and remained in frame with V and J, and all other rearrangements were classified as non-productive. Following IMGT convention, CDR3 was defined as the stretch from the second conserved V-encoded cysteine up to the conserved J-encoded phenylalanine. The earlier analysis of about 620 of the donors excluded sequences that lacked an unambiguous match to a single V gene segment. In an earlier analysis of some 590 of the donors, a V segment was called functional when productive rearrangements were above 56.7%, and segregating when the standard deviation between donors exceeded 5%. To diagnose cytomegalovirus status from the catalog of TCR beta chain sequences, a statistical classification framework was built. In a later analysis, V and J genes were assigned by comparing TCR nucleotide sequences against IMGT/GENE-DB human TR gene sequences. The TCRdist pipeline was used in a later analysis to assign CDR3 sequences and most-parsimonious VDJ recombination scenarios. A later analysis defined each TCR beta chain by its CDR3 amino acid sequence plus V-gene family, and excluded reads lacking a unique V-gene family. To address suspected cross-contamination and a sequencing artifact, a later analysis removed around 590 highly shared, low-generation-probability nucleotide sequences. A later analysis calculated a clonal expansion index for each public chain from normalized within-repertoire ranks of inferred template counts. In a later analysis, generation probabilities were computed using a VDJ recombination model fitted to out-of-frame rearrangements, and the results were checked against IGoR. In a later analysis, hypergeometric tests were used to score TCR-TCR, TCR-HLA and TCR-CMV co-occurrence, with a repertoire-size bias correction applied to TCR pairs. To estimate false discovery rates, a later analysis permuted the HLA or CMV assignments 20 times. In a later analysis, co-occurring TCRs were grouped using DBSCAN, and TCRdist sequence similarity was added for clustering within HLA-allele-positive subsets. For co-occurrence clustering, repertoires with fewer than 30,000 or more than 120,000 public chains were excluded, along with several repertoires with anomalous nucleotide sharing. TCRdb provides this immuneACCESS table in a form limited to in-frame rearrangements. Some clones are lacking; in checked studies, under half of them reflect an unresolved V gene, and why the rest are absent is not known. That table supplies the V and J calls and clone size; D and trimming were determined from the DNA. Counted in this sample were 130,000 to 150,000 clones; approximately 9% of them appeared once. The ten largest make up 1.5% to 2% of the sample.

The source is a male donor in good health and CMV-seronegative. The rearranged chain carries TRBV19 and TRBJ1-2, with the D gene uncertain. Material for sequencing was PBMCs. CDR3 loop: CASSWAVSNYGYTF. The nucleotide sequence reads TGTGCCAGTAGTTGGGCCGTATCTAACTATGGCTACACCTTC. Outside the CDR3, residues come from the reference TRBV19 and TRBJ1-2 proteins, so the full variable domain is: DGGITQSPKYLFRKEGQNVTLSCEQNLNHDAMYWYRQDPGQGLRLIYYSQIVNDFQKGDIAEGYSVSREKKESFPLTVTSAQKNPTAFYLCASSWAVSNYGYTFGSGTRLTVV.